This TCR beta chain was obtained from a study of persistence of HIV-infected CD4 T cells. Study-level background: Donors were ART-treated; their CMV- and Gag-responding CD4+ T cells were isolated. The study, taken as a whole, reports: Antigen-responding cells were enriched for degenerate expanded CDR3beta sequences. Within sorted populations, more oligoclonal TCRs accompanied more oligoclonal proviruses.

A word on this clone: No antigen is known for it.

Sequencing used immunoSEQ version 4 in survey mode. The table came from immunoSEQ multiplex PCR; TCRdb's copy has only in-frame clones and leaves some out. The sample lists approximately 36,000 clones, more than 75% occurring once. Germline CDR1 reads KGHDR; CDR2 reads SFDVKD. The V and J ends lost 4 bases and 7 bases, in that order; junction bases with no gene match: 6. CDR3 size: 16 residues. Overlapping HIV-1 Gag 15-mer peptides at 1 ug per peptide per mL were used. Memory cells lacking CD40L and CD69 with high CD45RO were sorted. Plasma HIV-1 RNA stayed below 50 copies/mL for at least 4 years. Sequenced material: cultured CD4+ T cells from PBMCs, taken from a patient who received antiretroviral therapy. The chain has TRBV24-1 and TRBJ2-2, with 12 bases identical to TRBD1. This receptor was identified in an adult with HIV. The donor label of this sample is uncertain. This CDR3 is CATSEPGQGAGGELFF. The CDR3 DNA reads TGTGCCACCAGTGAACCGGGACAGGGGGCGGGCGGGGAGCTGTTTTTT.